This T cell receptor (beta chain) derives from a study of blood T cell repertoires in COVID-19. The germline CDR1 and CDR2 sequences are MNHEY and SMNVEV (reference sequence). This CDR3 is built from 14 residues. The V segment lost 6 bases and the J segment 3 bases; nucleotides outside the gene matches: 3. Some clones are missing from TCRdb's copy, which holds only in-frame ones; the method was immunoSEQ multiplex PCR. The sample shows about 320,000 clones, nearly 90% of them seen only once. Adults between about 18 and 89 years of age took part from fewer than 30 US areas. The chain uses TRBV27 and TRBJ2-1; 9 bases are a match to TRBD2. The sequence derives from a woman under 40 who had recovered from COVID-19. The source material was PBMCs or T cells enriched from blood (not recorded which). CDR3 nucleotide sequence: TGTGCCAGCAGGGAGCGGGGGGACTACAATGAGCAGTTCTTC. This sequence encodes CASRERGDYNEQFF.